The clone carrying this T cell receptor beta chain was seen a single time. Its antigen is not identified. The sample belongs to a study of OX40 agonist ivuxolimab in advanced cancers. Study at large: Males comprised around 78% of the group, whose mean age was around 62 years (range about 20 to 85). It was permissible to have had prior anti-PD-1, anti-PD-L1 or anti-CTLA-4 therapy, and about 40% had some.

This CDR3 spans 14 amino acids. From germline, CDR1 is MNHNY and CDR2 SVGAGI (reference sequence). Trimming took off 0 bases at V and 5 bases at J, with 11 bases between the two ends. Overall study results and limits: Low normalized T-cell clonal expansion was additionally recorded for some nonresponders.

Data came from immunoSEQ multiplex PCR; TCRdb stores just in-frame clones and leaves some out. The profile covers 50,000 to 65,000 clones, with about 81% appearing a single time and 0.95% to 1.1% taken by the ten largest. The specimen was CD4+ or CD8+ T cells sorted from blood, collected in a trial of the OX40 agonist ivuxolimab. The genes are TRBV6-6 and TRBJ2-7; D may be TRBD2 (5 bases). This TCR came from an adult with an advanced solid tumor such as melanoma, head and neck, liver or kidney cancer. CDR3 region: CASSYSIASNEQYF. In nucleotides, the CDR3 is TGTGCCAGCAGTTACTCGATCGCTAGCAACGAGCAGTACTTC.